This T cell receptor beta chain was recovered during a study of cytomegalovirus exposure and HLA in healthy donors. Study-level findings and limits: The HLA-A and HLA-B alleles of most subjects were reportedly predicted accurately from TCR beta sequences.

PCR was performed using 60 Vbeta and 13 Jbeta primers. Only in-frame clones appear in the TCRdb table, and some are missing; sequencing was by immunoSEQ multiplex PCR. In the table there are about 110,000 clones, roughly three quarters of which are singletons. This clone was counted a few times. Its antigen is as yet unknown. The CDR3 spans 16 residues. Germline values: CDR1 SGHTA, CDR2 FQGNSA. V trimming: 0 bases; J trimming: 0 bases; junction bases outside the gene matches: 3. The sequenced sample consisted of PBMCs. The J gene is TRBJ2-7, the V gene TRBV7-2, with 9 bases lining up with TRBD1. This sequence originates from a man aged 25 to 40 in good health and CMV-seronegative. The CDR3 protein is CASSLAGQGISYEQYF. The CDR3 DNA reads TGTGCCAGCAGCTTAGCGGGACAGGGAATCTCCTACGAGCAGTACTTC.